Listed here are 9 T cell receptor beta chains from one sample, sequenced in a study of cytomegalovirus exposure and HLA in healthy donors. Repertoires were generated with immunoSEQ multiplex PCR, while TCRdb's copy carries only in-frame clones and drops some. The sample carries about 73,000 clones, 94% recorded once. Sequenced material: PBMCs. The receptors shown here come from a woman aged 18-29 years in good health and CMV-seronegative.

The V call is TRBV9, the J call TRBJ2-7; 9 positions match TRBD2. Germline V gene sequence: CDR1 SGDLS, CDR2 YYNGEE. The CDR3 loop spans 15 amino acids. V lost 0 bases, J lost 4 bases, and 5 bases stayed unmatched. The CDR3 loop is CASSVGAGGPYEQYF. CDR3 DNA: TGTGCCAGCAGCGTAGGGGCGGGAGGGCCATACGAGCAGTACTTC. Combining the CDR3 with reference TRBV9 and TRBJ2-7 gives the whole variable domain DSGVTQTPKHLITATGQRVTLRCSPRSGDLSVYWYQQSLDQGLQFLIQYYNGEERAKGNILERFSAQQFPDLHSELNLSSLELGDSALYFCASSVGAGGPYEQYFGPGTRLTVT.

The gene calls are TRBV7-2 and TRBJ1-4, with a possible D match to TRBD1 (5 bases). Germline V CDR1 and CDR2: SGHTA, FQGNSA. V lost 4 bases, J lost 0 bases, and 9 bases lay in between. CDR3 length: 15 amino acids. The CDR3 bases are TGTGCCAGCAGCTCCCGGGGGGCAACTAATGAAAAACTGTTTTTT. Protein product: CASSSRGATNEKLFF.

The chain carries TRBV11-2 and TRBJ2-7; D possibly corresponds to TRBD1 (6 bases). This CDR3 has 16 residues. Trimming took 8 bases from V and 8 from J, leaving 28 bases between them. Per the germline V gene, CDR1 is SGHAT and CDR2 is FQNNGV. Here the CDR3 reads CASAVRSGEHPAQQYF. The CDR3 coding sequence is TGTGCCAGCGCTGTGAGGTCAGGGGAACATCCTGCTCAGCAGTACTTC. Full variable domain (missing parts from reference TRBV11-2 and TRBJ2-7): EAGVAQSPRYKIIEKRQSVAFWCNPISGHATLYWYQQILGQGPKLLIQFQNNGVVDDSQLPKDRFSAERLKGVDSTLKIQPAKLEDSAVYLCASAVRSGEHPAQQYFGPGTRLTVT.

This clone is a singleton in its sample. The CDR3 spells CASSLTIWGEGYTF. In DNA, the CDR3 is TGTGCCAGTAGTCTTACTATCTGGGGAGAGGGCTACACCTTC. J is TRBJ1-2 and V is TRBV19; D uncertain. Deletions cut 5 bases from V and 8 bases from J, with 18 bases between. The CDR3 consists of 14 residues. Germline assignment: CDR1 LNHDA and CDR2 SQIVND (reference sequence).

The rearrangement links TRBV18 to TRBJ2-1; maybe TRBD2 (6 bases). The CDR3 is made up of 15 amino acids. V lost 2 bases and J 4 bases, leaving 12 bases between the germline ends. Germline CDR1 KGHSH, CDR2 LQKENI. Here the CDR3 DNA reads TGTGCCAGCTCACCAGGAGCGGGTCGGTACAATGAGCAGTTCTTC. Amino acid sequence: CASSPGAGRYNEQFF. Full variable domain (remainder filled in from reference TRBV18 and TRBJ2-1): NAGVMQNPRHLVRRRGQEARLRCSPMKGHSHVYWYRQLPEEGLKFMVYLQKENIIDESGMPKERFSAEFPKEGPSILRIQQVVRGDSAAYFCASSPGAGRYNEQFFGPGTRLTVL.

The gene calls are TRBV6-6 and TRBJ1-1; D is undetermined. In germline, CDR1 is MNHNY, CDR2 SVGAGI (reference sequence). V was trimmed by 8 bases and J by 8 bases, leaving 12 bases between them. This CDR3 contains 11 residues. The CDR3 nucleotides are TGTGCCAGCGAAGCCGGGAAGGAAGCTTTCTTT. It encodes CASEAGKEAFF.

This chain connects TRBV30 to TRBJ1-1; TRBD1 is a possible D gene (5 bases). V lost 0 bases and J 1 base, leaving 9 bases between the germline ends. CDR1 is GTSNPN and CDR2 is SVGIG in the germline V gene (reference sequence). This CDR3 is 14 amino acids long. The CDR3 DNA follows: TGTGCCTGGAGTGTCGGACATGGGAACACTGAAGCTTTCTTT. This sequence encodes CAWSVGHGNTEAFF.

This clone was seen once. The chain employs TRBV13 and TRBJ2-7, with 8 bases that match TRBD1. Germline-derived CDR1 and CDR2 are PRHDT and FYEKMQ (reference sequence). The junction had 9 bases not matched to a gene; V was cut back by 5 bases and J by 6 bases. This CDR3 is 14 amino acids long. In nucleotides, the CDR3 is TGTGCCAGCAGCCATACAGGACAGGGTGCCGAGCAGTACTTC. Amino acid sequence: CASSHTGQGAEQYF.

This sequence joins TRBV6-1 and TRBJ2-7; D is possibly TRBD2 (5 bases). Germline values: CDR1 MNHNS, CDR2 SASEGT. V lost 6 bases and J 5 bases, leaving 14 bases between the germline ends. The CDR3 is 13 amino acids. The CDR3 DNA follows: TGTGCCAGCAGCGTCGACGGAGGCGACGAGCAGTACTTC. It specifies CASSVDGGDEQYF.